The clone carrying this T cell receptor beta chain has a single count. This entry is derived from a study of blood T cell repertoires in COVID-19. Study context: The United States, Italy and Spain were the sources of the acute and convalescent COVID-19 samples. PBMCs, B-cell-depleted T cells, or T cells were the source of the cDNA or gDNA that made up the material.

Authors' processing steps: The authors estimated nucleated cell counts from reference gene primer amplification. Profiling relied on immunoSEQ multiplex PCR, and the TCRdb table lists in-frame clones only, not all of them. V and J calls and clone size are those listed in that table; D and trimming were worked out from the DNA. The sample holds 100,000 to 150,000 clones, roughly 90% seen once. The CDR3 spans 16 residues. After removal of 11 bases from V and 4 bases from J, the junction contained 19 bases not matched to a gene. Germline-derived CDR1 and CDR2 are MNHNY and SVGAGI (reference sequence). The clonotype originates from a woman aged 80 or over with acute or convalescent COVID-19. The sequenced sample was peripheral blood. The chain carries TRBV6-6 and TRBJ1-1; 7 bases align to TRBD1. The CDR3 DNA reads as TGTGCCGCCGGCGACTTTACAGGGGAGAGAGGCACTGAAGCTTTCTTT. It translates to CAAGDFTGERGTEAFF.